This T cell receptor beta chain comes out of a study of blood T cells in healthy people across ages. Together with a sample-barcoded 5' primer, a J-beta primer mix was included in a second PCR lasting about 7 to 12 cycles. TCRdb recomputed calls from the 5' RACE reads with MiXCR, one row per CDR3 protein. The sample holds 650,000 to 1,000,000 distinct CDR3 sequences, under 40% seen once. In this sample, this clonotype turned up many times. Germline V gives CDR1 SGHTA, CDR2 FQGNSA. The V segment lost 5 bases and the J segment 10 bases; nucleotides outside the gene matches: 8. The CDR3 has 13 amino acids.

The chain joins TRBV7-2 to TRBJ2-1; the match to TRBD1 covers 7 bases. The sample consisted of blood. The TCR was taken from a man aged 18-30 years in good health. CDR3 sequence (DNA): TGTGCCAGCAGCCTCACAGGGGTGCAGGAGCAGTTCTTC. Translation: CASSLTGVQEQFF.